The next 18 T cell receptor beta chains were all read from a single sample in a study of blood T cell repertoires in COVID-19. This table comes from immunoSEQ multiplex PCR, and its TCRdb copy is limited to in-frame clones, with some not included. The profile covers more than 250,000 clones, with more than 75% appearing a single time and 1% taken by the ten largest. Specimen: peripheral blood. These receptors were obtained from a man in his fifties or sixties with active or convalescent COVID-19.

The V call is TRBV30, the J call TRBJ1-4; D unresolved. Trimming took off 2 bases at V and 7 bases at J, with 14 bases between the two ends. Looked up from germline, CDR1 is GTSNPN and CDR2 is SVGIG (reference sequence). The CDR3 spans 14 residues. The CDR3 is CAWSRGVNSEKLFF. The DNA for the CDR3 is TGTGCCTGGAGTCGCGGGGTAAATAGTGAAAAACTGTTTTTT.

This chain links TRBV28 with TRBJ2-5; D may be TRBD2 (6 bases). Germline V gives CDR1 MDHEN, CDR2 SYDVKM. Trimming pared 4 bases from V and 4 bases from J, leaving 13 bases between. The CDR3 runs 14 residues. The CDR3 sequence is CASSSGGGRETQYF. DNA for the CDR3: TGTGCCAGCAGTTCAGGTGGAGGGCGAGAGACCCAGTACTTC.

The chain links TRBV24-1 to TRBJ2-2; TRBD1 is a possible D gene (6 bases). V was cut by 3 bases and J by 4 bases, with 14 bases left in between. Germline V gene sequence: CDR1 KGHDR, CDR2 SFDVKD. The CDR3 has 16 residues. CDR3 loop: CATSDRQGTSTGELFF. CDR3 coding DNA: TGTGCCACCAGTGATCGGCAGGGGACGAGCACCGGGGAGCTGTTTTTT.

The table lists this clone with a few counts. This sequence joins TRBV4-1 and TRBJ2-1; 8 nucleotides match TRBD2. The length of the CDR3 is 16 residues. Trimming took 3 bases from V and 7 from J; bases not matched to a gene: 11. Per germline, CDR1 MGHRA and CDR2 YSYEKL. The CDR3 DNA is TGCGCCAGCAGCCACCGACCGATTAGACTAGCGAATGAGCAGTTCTTC. This sequence encodes CASSHRPIRLANEQFF.

This chain's CDR3 is CASSLYRENSPLHF. In nucleotides, the CDR3 is TGTGCCAGCAGCTTATACAGGGAAAATTCACCCCTCCACTTT. This sequence joins TRBV7-9 and TRBJ1-6, with D possibly TRBD1 on 6 matching bases. Germline lookup yields CDR1 SEHNR and CDR2 FQNEAQ (reference sequence). V shed 2 bases and J shed 7 bases, with 9 bases lying between them. This CDR3 contains 14 residues.

The chain links TRBV7-9 to TRBJ1-2; D not resolved. This CDR3 comprises 17 residues. Trimming took off 0 bases at V and 4 bases at J, with 18 bases between the two ends. Germline CDR1 reads SEHNR; CDR2 reads FQNEAQ (reference sequence). CDR3 protein: CASSLAPAAAAGYGYTF. CDR3 bases: TGTGCCAGCAGCTTAGCCCCAGCGGCCGCTGCAGGCTATGGCTACACCTTC. Supplemented by reference TRBV7-9 and TRBJ1-2, the full variable domain reads DTGVSQNPRHKITKRGQNVTFRCDPISEHNRLYWYRQTLGQGPEFLTYFQNEAQLEKSRLLSDRFSAERPKGSFSTLEIQRTEQGDSAMYLCASSLAPAAAAGYGYTFGSGTRLTVV.

This rearrangement joins TRBV5-1 to TRBJ1-1, with D hard to call. V was clipped by 4 bases and J by 4 bases, with 11 bases between them. This CDR3 is 13 amino acids long. Germline CDR1 and CDR2: SGHRS and YFSETQ. The CDR3 DNA follows: TGCGCCAGCAGCCGGGAGCGGACCACTGAAGCTTTCTTT. Encoded protein: CASSRERTTEAFF. The variable domain in full, completed from reference TRBV5-1 and TRBJ1-1, reads KAGVTQTPRYLIKTRGQQVTLSCSPISGHRSVSWYQQTPGQGLQFLFEYFSETQRNKGNFPGRFSGRQFSNSRSEMNVSTLELGDSALYLCASSRERTTEAFFGQGTRLTVV.

This clone was seen just once. V gene TRBV30 combines with J gene TRBJ2-1, with 12 bases fitting TRBD2. Trimming at V came to 5 bases and at J to 7 bases, leaving 6 bases not matched to a gene. The CDR3 spans 14 residues. Germline CDR1 GTSNPN, CDR2 SVGIG (reference sequence). The CDR3 region has the DNA TGTGCCTGGGGCCTAGCGGGGGGGCGGAATGAGCAGTTCTTC. This sequence encodes CAWGLAGGRNEQFF.

The table lists this clone with a count of one. V is TRBV7-9 and J is TRBJ2-7, with D possibly TRBD1 on 6 matching bases. The CDR3 is made up of 15 amino acids. V lost 5 bases, J lost 3 bases, and 17 bases lay in between. Germline V gene lookup returns CDR1 SEHNR and CDR2 FQNEAQ (reference sequence). The CDR3 coding sequence is TGTGCCAGCAGCCCAACAGGGAAATCTTTCTACGAGCAGTACTTC. Protein: CASSPTGKSFYEQYF.

V gene TRBV4-3 combines with J gene TRBJ1-2; tentative D call: TRBD1 (6 bases). Germline V gene data show CDR1 as LGHNA and CDR2 as YSLEER. The CDR3 consists of 16 residues. V lost 0 bases to trimming and J lost 4 bases, with 15 bases between them. The CDR3 reads CASSQDRQGQVYGYTF. For the CDR3, the DNA is TGCGCCAGCAGCCAAGACCGCCAGGGGCAGGTCTATGGCTACACCTTC.

This rearrangement joins TRBV23-1 to TRBJ1-5; D is undetermined. TRBV23-1 is classed as an ORF, of uncertain function. The ends were cut back, 7 bases at V and 0 bases at J, with 10 bases in the middle. The CDR3 covers 14 residues. The CDR3 loop is CASTTVYSNQPQHF. Written as DNA, the CDR3 is TGCGCCAGCACCACAGTCTATAGCAATCAGCCCCAGCATTTT.

This clone was observed a single time. The chain carries TRBV19 and TRBJ2-2, with D perhaps TRBD2 (5 bases). Trimming left V 6 bases short and J 3 bases short, with 20 bases between. CDR1 and CDR2 (germline): LNHDA, SQIVND (reference sequence). The CDR3 has 17 amino acids. CDR3: CASSIPRAVPYTGELFF. For the CDR3, the DNA is TGTGCCAGTAGCATACCGAGGGCCGTACCGTACACCGGGGAGCTGTTTTTT. Filled out from reference TRBV19 and TRBJ2-2, the complete variable domain reads DGGITQSPKYLFRKEGQNVTLSCEQNLNHDAMYWYRQDPGQGLRLIYYSQIVNDFQKGDIAEGYSVSREKKESFPLTVTSAQKNPTAFYLCASSIPRAVPYTGELFFGEGSRLTVL.

V gene TRBV5-4 combines with J gene TRBJ1-1; 7 bases agree with TRBD1. The CDR3 has 15 residues. Germline V gene sequence: CDR1 SGHNT, CDR2 YYREEE (reference sequence). The trim removed 3 bases at V and 8 bases at J, leaving 13 bases unmatched. CDR3 region: CASSSKTGPLSEAFF. In DNA, the CDR3 is TGTGCCAGCAGCTCCAAGACAGGGCCACTTTCGGAAGCTTTCTTT.

V and J are TRBV5-4 and TRBJ2-3, with 10 bases aligning to TRBD2. Germline CDR1 reads SGHNT; CDR2 reads YYREEE (reference sequence). The junction had 10 bases not matched to a gene; V was cut back by 4 bases and J by 5 bases. The CDR3 sequence is 16 residues long. CDR3 nucleotides: TGTGCCAGCAGCCGAGCGGGAGGGGGGAGGAGAGATACGCAGTATTTT. It yields the protein CASSRAGGGRRDTQYF.

The sample holds one count of this clone. V and J are TRBV11-2 and TRBJ2-7; 8 bases agree with TRBD1. The length of the CDR3 is 15 residues. The germline V gene encodes CDR1 SGHAT and CDR2 FQNNGV. With V trimmed by 5 bases and J by 7 bases, 13 bases remained unmatched. CDR3 sequence (DNA): TGTGCCAGCAGCGAACCGGGACAGGCAGTTCGGGAGCAGTACTTC. The encoded protein is CASSEPGQAVREQYF.

The gene calls are TRBV2 and TRBJ1-2; 7 nucleotides agree with TRBD1. Germline-derived CDR1 and CDR2 are SNHLY and FYNNEI. V dropped 6 bases and J dropped 1; count of bases not matched to a gene: 5. This CDR3 region has 14 residues. The CDR3 sequence: CASRGTVHNYGYTF. The CDR3 nucleotides are TGTGCCAGCAGAGGGACAGTCCATAACTATGGCTACACCTTC. The full variable domain, completed using reference TRBV2 and TRBJ1-2, is EPEVTQTPSHQVTQMGQEVILRCVPISNHLYFYWYRQILGQKVEFLVSFYNNEISEKSEIFDDQFSVERPDGSNFTLKIRSTKLEDSAMYFCASRGTVHNYGYTFGSGTRLTVV.

The chain is built from TRBV27 and TRBJ2-2; 7 positions match TRBD1. J gave up 3 bases and V 2 bases, and 6 bases lay outside the gene matches. In germline, CDR1 is MNHEY, CDR2 SMNVEV (reference sequence). The CDR3 loop spans 16 amino acids. CDR3 amino acids: CASSLRGLQDTGELFF. The CDR3 DNA reads as TGTGCCAGCAGTTTAAGGGGGCTCCAAGACACCGGGGAGCTGTTTTTT.

This chain joins TRBV7-8 and TRBJ1-2, with a tentative D call TRBD1 (6 bases). Between the trimmed V and J ends, which lost 5 bases and 5 bases, there was a span of 18 bases. Germline V lookup: CDR1 SGHVS, CDR2 FQNEAQ. The CDR3 spans 15 residues. CDR3 in amino acids: CASSPARTEIYGYTF. The CDR3 region has the DNA TGTGCCAGCAGCCCAGCCCGGACAGAAATTTATGGCTACACCTTC.